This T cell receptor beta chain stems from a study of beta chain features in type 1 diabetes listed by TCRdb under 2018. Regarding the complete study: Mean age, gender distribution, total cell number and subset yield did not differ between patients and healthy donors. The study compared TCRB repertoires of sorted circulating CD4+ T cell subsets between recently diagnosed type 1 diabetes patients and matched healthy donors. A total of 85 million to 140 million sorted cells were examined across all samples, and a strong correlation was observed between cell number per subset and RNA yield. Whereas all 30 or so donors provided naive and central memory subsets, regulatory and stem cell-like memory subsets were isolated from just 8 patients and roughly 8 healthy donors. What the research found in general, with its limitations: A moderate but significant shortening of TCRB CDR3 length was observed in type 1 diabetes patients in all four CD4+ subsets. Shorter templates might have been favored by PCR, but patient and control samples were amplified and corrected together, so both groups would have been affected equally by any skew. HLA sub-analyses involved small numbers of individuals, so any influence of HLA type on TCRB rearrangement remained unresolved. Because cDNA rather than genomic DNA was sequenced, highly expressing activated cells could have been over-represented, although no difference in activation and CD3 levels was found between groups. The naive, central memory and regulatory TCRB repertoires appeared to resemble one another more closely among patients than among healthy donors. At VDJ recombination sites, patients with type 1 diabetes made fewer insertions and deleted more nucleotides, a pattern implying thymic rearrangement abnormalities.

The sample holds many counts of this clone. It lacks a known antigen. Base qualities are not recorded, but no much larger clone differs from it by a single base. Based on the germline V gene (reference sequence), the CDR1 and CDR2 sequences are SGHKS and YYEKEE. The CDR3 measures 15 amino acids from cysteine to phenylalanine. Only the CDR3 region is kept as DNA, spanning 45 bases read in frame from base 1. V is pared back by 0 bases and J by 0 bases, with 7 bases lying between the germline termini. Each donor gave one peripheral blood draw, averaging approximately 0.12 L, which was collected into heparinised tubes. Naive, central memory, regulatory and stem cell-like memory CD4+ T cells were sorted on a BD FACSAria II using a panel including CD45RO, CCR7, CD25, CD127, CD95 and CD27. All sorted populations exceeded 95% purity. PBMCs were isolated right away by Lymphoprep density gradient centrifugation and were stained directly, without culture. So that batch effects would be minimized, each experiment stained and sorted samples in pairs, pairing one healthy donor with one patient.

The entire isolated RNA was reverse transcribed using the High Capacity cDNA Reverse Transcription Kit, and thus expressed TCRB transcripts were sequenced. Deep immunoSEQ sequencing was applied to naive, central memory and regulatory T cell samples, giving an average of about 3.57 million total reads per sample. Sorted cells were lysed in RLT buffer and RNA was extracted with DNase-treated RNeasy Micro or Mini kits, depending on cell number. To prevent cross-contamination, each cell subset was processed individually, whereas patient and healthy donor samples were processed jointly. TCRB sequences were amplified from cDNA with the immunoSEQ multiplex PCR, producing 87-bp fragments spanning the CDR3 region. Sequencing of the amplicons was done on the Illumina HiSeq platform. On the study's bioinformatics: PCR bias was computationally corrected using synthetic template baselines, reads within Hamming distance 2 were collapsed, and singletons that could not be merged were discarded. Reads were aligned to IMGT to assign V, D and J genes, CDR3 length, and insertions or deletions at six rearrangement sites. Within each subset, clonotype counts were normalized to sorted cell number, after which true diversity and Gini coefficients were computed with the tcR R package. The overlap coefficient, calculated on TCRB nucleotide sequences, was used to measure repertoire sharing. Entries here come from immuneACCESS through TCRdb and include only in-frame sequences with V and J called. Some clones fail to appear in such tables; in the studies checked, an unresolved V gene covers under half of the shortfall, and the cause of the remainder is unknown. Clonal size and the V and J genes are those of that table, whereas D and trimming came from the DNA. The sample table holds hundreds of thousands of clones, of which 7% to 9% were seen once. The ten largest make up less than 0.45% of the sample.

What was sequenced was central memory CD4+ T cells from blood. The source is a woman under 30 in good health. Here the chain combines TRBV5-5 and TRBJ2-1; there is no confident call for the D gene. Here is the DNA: TGTGCCAGCAGCTTGGGGCCTACCTCCTACAATGAGCAGTTCTTC. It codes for CASSLGPTSYNEQFF.